This record concerns one TCR beta chain sequence. Its antigen is as yet unknown. Unstimulated naive, memory, effector memory and TEMRA subsets from three donor pairs have been sequenced, the authors report. This sample was included in a study of siplizumab effects on memory and regulatory T cells. General study points: There appeared to be greater diversity in naive T cells than in memory cells, and naive T cells seemed major contributors to the alloresponse. Alloreactive sequences whose origin lay in unstimulated CD4+ memory cells were significantly reduced by siplizumab. Unstimulated subsets captured only a minor fraction of alloreactive clones.

CDR1 and CDR2 (germline): SSHAT, FNYEAQ (reference sequence). This CDR3 region has 22 residues. Trimming removed 4 bases from V and 0 bases from J, with 28 bases in between. Libraries were prepared by immunoSEQ multiplex PCR; TCRdb keeps only in-frame clonotypes and omits some of them. The repertoire holds 55,000 to 80,000 clones, less than 80% seen once, with roughly 0.4% in the top ten. The source of this sequence is a human donor in good health. The chain has TRBV7-7 and TRBJ2-6, with TRBD2 as a possible D gene (6 bases). The sample consisted of memory CD4+ T cells sorted from blood. CDR3 bases: TGTGCCAGCAGCTGCCCCAGAGGGCTCCCGACGGGGGTAGACTCTGGGGCCAACGTCCTGACTTTC. It specifies CASSCPRGLPTGVDSGANVLTF. Full variable domain (rest looked up from reference TRBV7-7 and TRBJ2-6): GAGVSQSPRYKVTKRGQDVTLRCDPISSHATLYWYQQALGQGPEFLTYFNYEAQPDKSGLPSDRFSAERPEGSISTLTIQRTEQRDSAMYRCASSCPRGLPTGVDSGANVLTFGAGSRLTVL.